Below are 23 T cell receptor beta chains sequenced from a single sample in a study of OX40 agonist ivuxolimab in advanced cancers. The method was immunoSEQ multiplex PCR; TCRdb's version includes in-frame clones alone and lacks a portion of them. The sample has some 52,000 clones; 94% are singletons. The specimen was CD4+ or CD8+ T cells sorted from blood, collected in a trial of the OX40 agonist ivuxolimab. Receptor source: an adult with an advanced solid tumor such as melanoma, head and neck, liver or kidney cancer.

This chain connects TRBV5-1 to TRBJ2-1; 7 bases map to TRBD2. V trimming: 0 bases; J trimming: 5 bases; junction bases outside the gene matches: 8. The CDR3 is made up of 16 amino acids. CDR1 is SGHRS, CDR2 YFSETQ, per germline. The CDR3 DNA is TGCGCCAGCAGCTTGGAGTTGGCGGGAGTGCACAATGAGCAGTTCTTC. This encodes CASSLELAGVHNEQFF.

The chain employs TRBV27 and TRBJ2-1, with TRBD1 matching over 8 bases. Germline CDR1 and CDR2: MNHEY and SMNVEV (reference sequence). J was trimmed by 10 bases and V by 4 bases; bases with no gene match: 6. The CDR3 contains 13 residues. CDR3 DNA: TGTGCCAGCAGTTACCAGGGGGCGCGAGAGCAGTTCTTC. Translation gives CASSYQGAREQFF.

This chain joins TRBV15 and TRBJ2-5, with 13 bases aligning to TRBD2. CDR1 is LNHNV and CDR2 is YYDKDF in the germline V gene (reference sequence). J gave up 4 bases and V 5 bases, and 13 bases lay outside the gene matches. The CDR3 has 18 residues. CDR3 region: CATSLRTSGSGVRETQYF. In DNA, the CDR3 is TGTGCCACCAGCTTAAGGACTAGCGGGAGTGGCGTACGAGAGACCCAGTACTTC.

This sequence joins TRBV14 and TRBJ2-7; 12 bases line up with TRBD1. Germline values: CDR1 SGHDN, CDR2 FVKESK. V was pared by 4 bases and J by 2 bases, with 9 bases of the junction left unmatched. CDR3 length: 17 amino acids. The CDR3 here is CASSPGTGGYAPYEQYF. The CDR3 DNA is TGTGCCAGCAGCCCCGGGACAGGGGGCTATGCGCCCTACGAGCAGTACTTC.

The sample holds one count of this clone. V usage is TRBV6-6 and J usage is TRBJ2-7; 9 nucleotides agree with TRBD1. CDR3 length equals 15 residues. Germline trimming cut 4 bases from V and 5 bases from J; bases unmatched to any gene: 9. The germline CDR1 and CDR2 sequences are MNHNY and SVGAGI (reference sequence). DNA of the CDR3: TGTGCCAGCAGTTTACTCACAGGGGGCCAGGACGAGCAGTACTTC. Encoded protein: CASSLLTGGQDEQYF.

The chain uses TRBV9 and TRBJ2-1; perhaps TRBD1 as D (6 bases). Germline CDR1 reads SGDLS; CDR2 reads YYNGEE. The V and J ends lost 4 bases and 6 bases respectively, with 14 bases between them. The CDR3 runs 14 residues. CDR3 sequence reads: CASSLGGSLNEQFF. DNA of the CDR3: TGTGCCAGCAGCTTAGGGGGTTCCCTCAATGAGCAGTTCTTC.

The DNA for the CDR3 is TGTGCCAGCAGCTTGACGAATGAGCAGTTCTTC. This encodes CASSLTNEQFF. The rearrangement links TRBV5-4 to TRBJ2-1; D gene uncertain. V was pared by 1 base and J by 7 bases, with 3 bases between. Germline V CDR1 and CDR2: SGHNT, YYREEE (reference sequence). There are 11 residues in the CDR3.

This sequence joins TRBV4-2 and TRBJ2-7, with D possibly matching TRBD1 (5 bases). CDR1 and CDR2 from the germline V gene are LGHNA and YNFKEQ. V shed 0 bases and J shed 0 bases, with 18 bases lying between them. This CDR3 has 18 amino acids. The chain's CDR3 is CASSQDLGRGTFSYEQYF. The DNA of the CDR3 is TGTGCCAGCAGCCAAGATCTAGGAAGGGGAACCTTCTCCTACGAGCAGTACTTC.

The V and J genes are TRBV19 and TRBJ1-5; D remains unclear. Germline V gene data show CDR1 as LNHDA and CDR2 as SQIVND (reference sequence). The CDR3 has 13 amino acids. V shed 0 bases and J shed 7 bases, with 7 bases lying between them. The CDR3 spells CASSIDRSQPQHF. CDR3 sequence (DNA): TGTGCCAGTAGTATAGATAGGTCGCAGCCCCAGCATTTT.

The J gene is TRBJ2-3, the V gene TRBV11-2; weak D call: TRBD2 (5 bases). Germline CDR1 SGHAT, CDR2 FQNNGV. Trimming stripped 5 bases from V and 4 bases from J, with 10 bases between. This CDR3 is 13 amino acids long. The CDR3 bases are TGTGCCAGCAGCCCGAGGGTGGCAGATACGCAGTATTTT. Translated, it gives CASSPRVADTQYF.

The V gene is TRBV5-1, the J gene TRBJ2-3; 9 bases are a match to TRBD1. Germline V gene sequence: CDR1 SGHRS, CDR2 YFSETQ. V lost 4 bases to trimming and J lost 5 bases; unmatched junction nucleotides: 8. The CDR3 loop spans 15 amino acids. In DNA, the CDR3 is TGCGCCAGCAGCCCCCCGGGACAGGGCGTAGATACGCAGTATTTT. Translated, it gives CASSPPGQGVDTQYF.

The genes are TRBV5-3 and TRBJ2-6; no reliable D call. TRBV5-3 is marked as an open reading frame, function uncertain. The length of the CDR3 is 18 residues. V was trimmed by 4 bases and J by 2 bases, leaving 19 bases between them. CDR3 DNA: TGTGCCAGAAGCCCCCGATGGACCAATCCCCCTGGGGCCAACGTCCTGACTTTC. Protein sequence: CARSPRWTNPPGANVLTF.

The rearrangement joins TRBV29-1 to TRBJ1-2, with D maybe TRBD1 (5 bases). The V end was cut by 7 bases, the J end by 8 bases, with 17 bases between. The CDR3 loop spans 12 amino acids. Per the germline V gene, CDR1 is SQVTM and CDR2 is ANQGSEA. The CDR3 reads CSAESMGDGYTF. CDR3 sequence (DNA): TGCAGCGCCGAGTCGATGGGGGACGGCTACACCTTC.

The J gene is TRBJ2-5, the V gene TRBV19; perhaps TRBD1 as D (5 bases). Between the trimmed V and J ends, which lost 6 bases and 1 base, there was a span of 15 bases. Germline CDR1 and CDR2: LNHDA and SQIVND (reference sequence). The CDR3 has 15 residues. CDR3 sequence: CASRGVEGSQETQYF. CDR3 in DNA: TGTGCCAGTAGAGGGGTCGAAGGTAGCCAAGAGACCCAGTACTTC.

In nucleotides, the CDR3 is TGTGCCAGCAGCCCGGGCGGCATTCAGTACTTC. Its translation: CASSPGGIQYF. This rearrangement joins TRBV28 to TRBJ2-4; unclear D gene. In germline, CDR1 is MDHEN, CDR2 SYDVKM. This CDR3 region has 11 residues. The V end lost 6 bases, the J end lost 9 bases, and 9 bases lay between the germline ends.

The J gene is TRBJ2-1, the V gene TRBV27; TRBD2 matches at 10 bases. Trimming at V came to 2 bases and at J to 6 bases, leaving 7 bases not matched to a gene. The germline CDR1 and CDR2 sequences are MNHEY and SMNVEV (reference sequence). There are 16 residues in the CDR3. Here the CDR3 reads CASSLTGAGGPNEQFF. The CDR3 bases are TGTGCCAGCAGTTTAACTGGAGCGGGAGGGCCCAATGAGCAGTTCTTC.

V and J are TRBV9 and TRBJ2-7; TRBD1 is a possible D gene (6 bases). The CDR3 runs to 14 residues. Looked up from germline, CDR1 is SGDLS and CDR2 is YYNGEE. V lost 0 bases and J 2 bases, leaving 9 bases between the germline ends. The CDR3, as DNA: TGTGCCAGCAGCGTAGGGGCAGGGGCCTACGAGCAGTACTTC. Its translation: CASSVGAGAYEQYF.

The CDR3 region has the DNA TGTGCCAGCAGTTACACTACAGGGCCCGGAGAGCAGTACTTC. Protein product: CASSYTTGPGEQYF. The chain couples TRBV6-6 to TRBJ2-7, with a possible D match to TRBD1 (6 bases). Looked up from germline, CDR1 is MNHNY and CDR2 is SVGAGI (reference sequence). This CDR3 spans 14 amino acids. Trimming removed 2 bases from V and 7 bases from J, with 15 bases in between.

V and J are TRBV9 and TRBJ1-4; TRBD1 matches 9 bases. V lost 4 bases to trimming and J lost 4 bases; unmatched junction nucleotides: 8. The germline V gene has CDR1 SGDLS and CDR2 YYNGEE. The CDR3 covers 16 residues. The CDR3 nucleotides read TGTGCCAGCAGCACCCCGGGGACAGGGATTAATGAAAAACTGTTTTTT. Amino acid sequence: CASSTPGTGINEKLFF.

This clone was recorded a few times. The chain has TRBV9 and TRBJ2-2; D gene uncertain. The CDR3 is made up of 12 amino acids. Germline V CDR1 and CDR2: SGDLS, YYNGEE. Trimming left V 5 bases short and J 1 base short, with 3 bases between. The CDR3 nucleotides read TGTGCCAGCAGGTTGAACACCGGGGAGCTGTTTTTT. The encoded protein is CASRLNTGELFF.

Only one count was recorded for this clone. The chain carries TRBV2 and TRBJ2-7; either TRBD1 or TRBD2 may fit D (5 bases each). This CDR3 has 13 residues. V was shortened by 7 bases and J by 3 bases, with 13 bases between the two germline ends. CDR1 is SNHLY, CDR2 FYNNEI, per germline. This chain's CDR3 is CASNPRGRYEQYF. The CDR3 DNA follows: TGTGCCAGCAACCCCCGGGGCCGCTACGAGCAGTACTTC.

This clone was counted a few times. This chain's CDR3 is CASSPAGGRAQPQHF. The CDR3 DNA reads as TGTGCCAGCTCACCCGCAGGGGGCAGGGCTCAGCCCCAGCATTTT. The chain combines TRBV18 with TRBJ1-5; 8 bases match TRBD1. V trimming: 3 bases; J trimming: 6 bases; junction bases outside the gene matches: 7. This CDR3 has 15 residues. In germline, CDR1 is KGHSH, CDR2 LQKENI.

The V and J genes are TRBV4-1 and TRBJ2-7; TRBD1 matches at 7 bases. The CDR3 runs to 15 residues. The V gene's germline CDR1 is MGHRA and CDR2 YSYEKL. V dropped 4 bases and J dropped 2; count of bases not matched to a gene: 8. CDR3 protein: CASSPSPGQPYEQYF. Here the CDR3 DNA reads TGCGCCAGCAGCCCGAGCCCGGGACAGCCCTACGAGCAGTACTTC.